The clone carrying this T cell receptor beta chain appeared a few times. The V end lost 7 bases, the J end lost 0 bases, and 10 bases lay between the germline ends. Germline values: CDR1 SGHTS, CDR2 YDEGEE. The CDR3 totals 13 residues. The data originate from a study of blood T cell repertoires in COVID-19. Overall study: The United States, Italy and Spain supplied acute and convalescent COVID-19 samples. T cells, B-cell-depleted T cells, or PBMCs provided the cDNA or gDNA that served as material.

Under the authors' procedure: Scientists estimated how many nucleated cells there were by amplifying reference gene primers. Repertoires were generated with immunoSEQ multiplex PCR, while TCRdb's copy carries only in-frame clones and drops some. That table gives V, J and clone size, and the DNA gave D and trimming. The table lists about 190,000 clones, around 85% of them singletons. The V and J genes are TRBV5-8 and TRBJ1-2; no clear D gene. The specimen was peripheral blood. The clonotype was recovered from a man aged 25 to 40 with acute or convalescent COVID-19. The DNA of the CDR3 is TGTGCCAGCCGGAGCAGATCTAACTATGGCTACACCTTC. It yields the protein CASRSRSNYGYTF.